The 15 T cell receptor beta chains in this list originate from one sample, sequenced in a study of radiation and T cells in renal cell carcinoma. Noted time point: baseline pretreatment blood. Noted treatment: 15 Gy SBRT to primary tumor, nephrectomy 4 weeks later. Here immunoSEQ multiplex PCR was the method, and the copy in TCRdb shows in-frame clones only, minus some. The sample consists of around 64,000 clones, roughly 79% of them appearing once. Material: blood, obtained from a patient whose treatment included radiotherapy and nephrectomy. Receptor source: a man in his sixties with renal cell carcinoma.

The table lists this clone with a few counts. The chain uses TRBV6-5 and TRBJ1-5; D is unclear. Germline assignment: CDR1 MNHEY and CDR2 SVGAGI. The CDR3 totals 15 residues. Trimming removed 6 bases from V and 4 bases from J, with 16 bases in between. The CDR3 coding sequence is TGTGCCAGCAGGCGCGGGAAGGGCCCAAATCAGCCCCAGCATTTT. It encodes CASRRGKGPNQPQHF.

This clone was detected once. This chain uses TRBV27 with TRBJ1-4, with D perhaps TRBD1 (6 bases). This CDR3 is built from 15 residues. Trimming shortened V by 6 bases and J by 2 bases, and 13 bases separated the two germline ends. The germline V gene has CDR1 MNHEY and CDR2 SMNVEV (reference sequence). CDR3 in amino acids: CASSLTGITNEKLFF. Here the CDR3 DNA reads TGTGCCAGCAGCCTTACAGGGATCACTAATGAAAAACTGTTTTTT.

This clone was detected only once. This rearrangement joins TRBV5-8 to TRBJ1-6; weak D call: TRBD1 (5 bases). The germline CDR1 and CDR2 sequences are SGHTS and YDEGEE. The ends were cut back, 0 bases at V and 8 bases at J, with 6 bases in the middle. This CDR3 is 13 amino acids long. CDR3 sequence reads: CASSLEGHSPLHF. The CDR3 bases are TGTGCCAGCAGCTTGGAGGGGCATTCACCCCTCCACTTT.

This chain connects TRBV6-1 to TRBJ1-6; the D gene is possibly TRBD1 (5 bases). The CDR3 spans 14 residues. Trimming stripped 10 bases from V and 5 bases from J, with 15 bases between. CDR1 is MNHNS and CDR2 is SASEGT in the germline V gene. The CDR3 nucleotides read TGTGCCACCGGGGCCGTTGATAATAATTCACCCCTCCACTTT. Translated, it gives CATGAVDNNSPLHF.

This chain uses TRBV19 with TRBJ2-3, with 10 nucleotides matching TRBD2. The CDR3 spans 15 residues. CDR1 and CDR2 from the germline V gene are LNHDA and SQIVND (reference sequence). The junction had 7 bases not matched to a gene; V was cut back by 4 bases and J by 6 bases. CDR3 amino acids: CASSKEGLAYDTQYF. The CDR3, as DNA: TGTGCCAGTAGTAAGGAGGGACTAGCGTACGATACGCAGTATTTT. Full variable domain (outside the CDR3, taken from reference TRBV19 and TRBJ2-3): DGGITQSPKYLFRKEGQNVTLSCEQNLNHDAMYWYRQDPGQGLRLIYYSQIVNDFQKGDIAEGYSVSREKKESFPLTVTSAQKNPTAFYLCASSKEGLAYDTQYFGPGTRLTVL.

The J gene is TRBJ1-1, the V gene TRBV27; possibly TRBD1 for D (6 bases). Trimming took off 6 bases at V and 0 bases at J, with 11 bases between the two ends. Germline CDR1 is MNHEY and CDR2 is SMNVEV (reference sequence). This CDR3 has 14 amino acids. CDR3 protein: CASSPTGLNTEAFF. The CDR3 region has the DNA TGTGCCAGCAGCCCGACAGGACTGAACACTGAAGCTTTCTTT.

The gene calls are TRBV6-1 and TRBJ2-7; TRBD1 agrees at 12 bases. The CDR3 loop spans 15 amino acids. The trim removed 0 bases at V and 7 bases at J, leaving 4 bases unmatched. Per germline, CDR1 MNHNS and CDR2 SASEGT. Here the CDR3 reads CASSEAGTGGDEQYV. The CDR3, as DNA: TGTGCCAGCAGTGAAGCAGGGACAGGGGGCGATGAGCAGTACGTC.

In nucleotides, the CDR3 is TGTGCCAGCCGATTAAACAGGGACTTTGAGCCCCAGCATTTT. This gives the protein CASRLNRDFEPQHF. The chain has TRBV27 and TRBJ1-5; TRBD1 might be the D (6 bases). Trimming removed 8 bases from V and 8 bases from J, with 19 bases in between. The CDR3 runs to 14 residues. CDR1 is MNHEY, CDR2 SMNVEV, per germline (reference sequence).

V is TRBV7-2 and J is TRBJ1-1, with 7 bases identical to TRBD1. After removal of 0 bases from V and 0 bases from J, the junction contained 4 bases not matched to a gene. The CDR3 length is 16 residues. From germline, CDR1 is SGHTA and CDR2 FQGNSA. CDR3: CASSLARGRMNTEAFF. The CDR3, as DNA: TGTGCCAGCAGCTTAGCCAGGGGGAGGATGAACACTGAAGCTTTCTTT. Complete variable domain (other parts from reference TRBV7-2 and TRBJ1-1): GAGVSQSPSNKVTEKGKDVELRCDPISGHTALYWYRQSLGQGLEFLIYFQGNSAPDKSGLPSDRFSAERTGGSVSTLTIQRTQQEDSAVYLCASSLARGRMNTEAFFGQGTRLTVV.

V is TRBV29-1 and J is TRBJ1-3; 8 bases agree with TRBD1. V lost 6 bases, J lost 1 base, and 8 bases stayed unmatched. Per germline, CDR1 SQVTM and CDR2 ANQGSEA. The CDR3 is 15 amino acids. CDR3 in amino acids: CSVRDRYTSGNTIYF. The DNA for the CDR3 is TGCAGCGTCCGGGACAGGTATACTTCTGGAAACACCATATATTTT.

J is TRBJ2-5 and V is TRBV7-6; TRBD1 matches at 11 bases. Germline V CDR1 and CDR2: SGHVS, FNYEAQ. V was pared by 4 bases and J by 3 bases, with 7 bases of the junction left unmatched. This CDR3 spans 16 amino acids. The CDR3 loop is CASSSRDRGYEETQYF. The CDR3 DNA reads TGTGCCAGCAGCTCACGGGACAGGGGGTATGAAGAGACCCAGTACTTC.

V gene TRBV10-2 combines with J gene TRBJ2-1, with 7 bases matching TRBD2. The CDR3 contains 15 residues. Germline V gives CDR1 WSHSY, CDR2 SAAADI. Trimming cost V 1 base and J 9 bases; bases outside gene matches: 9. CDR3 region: CASSEFERGAGEQFF. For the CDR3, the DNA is TGCGCCAGCAGTGAGTTCGAGCGGGGAGCGGGTGAGCAGTTCTTC.

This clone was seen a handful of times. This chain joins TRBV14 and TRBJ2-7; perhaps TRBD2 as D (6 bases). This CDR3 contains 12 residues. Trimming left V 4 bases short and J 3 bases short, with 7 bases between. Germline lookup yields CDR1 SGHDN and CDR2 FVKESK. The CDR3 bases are TGTGCCAGCAGCCGGCGGGACTACGAGCAGTACTTC. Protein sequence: CASSRRDYEQYF.

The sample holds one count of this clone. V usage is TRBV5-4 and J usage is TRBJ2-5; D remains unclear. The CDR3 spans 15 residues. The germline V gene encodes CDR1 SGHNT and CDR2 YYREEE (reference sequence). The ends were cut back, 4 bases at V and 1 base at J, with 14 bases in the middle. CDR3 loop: CASSPDQTTQETQYF. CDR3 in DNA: TGTGCCAGCAGCCCGGACCAAACGACCCAAGAGACCCAGTACTTC.

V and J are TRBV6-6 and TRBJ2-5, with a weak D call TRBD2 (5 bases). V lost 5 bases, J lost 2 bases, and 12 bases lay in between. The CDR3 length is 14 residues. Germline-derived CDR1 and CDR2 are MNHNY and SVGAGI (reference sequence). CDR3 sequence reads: CASSSRREQETQYF. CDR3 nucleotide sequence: TGTGCCAGCAGTAGTCGACGGGAACAAGAGACCCAGTACTTC.